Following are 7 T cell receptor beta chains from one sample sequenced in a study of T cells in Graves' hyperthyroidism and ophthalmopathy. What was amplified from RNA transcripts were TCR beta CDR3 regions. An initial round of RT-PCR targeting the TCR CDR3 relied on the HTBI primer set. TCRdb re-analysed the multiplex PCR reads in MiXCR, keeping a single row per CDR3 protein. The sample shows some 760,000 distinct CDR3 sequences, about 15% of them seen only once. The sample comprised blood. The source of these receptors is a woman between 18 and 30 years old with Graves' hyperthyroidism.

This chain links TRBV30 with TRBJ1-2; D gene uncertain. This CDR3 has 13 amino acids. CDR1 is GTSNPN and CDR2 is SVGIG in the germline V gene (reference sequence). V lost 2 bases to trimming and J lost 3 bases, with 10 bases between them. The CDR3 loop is CAWSRRGYYGYTF. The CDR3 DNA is TGTGCCTGGAGTCGGCGGGGTTACTATGGCTACACCTTC.

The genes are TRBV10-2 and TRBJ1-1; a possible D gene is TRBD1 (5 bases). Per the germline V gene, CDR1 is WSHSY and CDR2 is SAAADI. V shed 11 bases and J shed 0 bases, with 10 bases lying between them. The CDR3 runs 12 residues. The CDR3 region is CAALGVNTEAFF. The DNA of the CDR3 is TGCGCCGCCTTGGGGGTGAACACTGAAGCTTTCTTT.

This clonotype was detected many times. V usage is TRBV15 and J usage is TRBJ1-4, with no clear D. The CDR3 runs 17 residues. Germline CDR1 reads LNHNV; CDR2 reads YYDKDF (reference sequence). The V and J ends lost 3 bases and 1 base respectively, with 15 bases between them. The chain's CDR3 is CATSSMYTGVTNEKLFF. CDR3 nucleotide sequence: TGTGCCACCAGCAGCATGTATACGGGCGTAACTAATGAAAAACTGTTTTTT.

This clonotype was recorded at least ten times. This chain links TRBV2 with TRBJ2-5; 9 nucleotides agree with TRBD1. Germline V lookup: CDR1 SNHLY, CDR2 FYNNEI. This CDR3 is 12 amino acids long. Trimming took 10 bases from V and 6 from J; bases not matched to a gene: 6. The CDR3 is CATLTGGKTQYF. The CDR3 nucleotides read TGTGCCACGCTTACAGGGGGCAAGACCCAGTACTTC.

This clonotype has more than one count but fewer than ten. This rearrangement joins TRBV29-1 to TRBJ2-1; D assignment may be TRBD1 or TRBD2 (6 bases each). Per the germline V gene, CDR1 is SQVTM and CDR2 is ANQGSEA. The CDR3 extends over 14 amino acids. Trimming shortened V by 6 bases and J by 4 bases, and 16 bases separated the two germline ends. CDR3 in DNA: TGCAGCGTAGAGCTACCGGGGGCTTACAATGAGCAGTTCTTC. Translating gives CSVELPGAYNEQFF.

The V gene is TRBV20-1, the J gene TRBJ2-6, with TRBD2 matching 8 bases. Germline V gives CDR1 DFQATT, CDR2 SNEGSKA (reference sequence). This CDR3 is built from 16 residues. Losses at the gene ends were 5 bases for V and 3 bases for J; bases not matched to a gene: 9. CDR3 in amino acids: CSASGTRAFGANVLTF. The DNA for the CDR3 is TGCAGTGCTTCCGGGACTAGGGCCTTTGGGGCCAACGTCCTGACTTTC.

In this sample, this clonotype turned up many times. This CDR3 reads CSAPRQLHQPQHF. The CDR3 DNA reads TGCAGTGCCCCACGACAGTTGCATCAGCCCCAGCATTTT. The V and J genes are TRBV20-1 and TRBJ1-5; maybe TRBD1 (5 bases). Germline V lookup: CDR1 DFQATT, CDR2 SNEGSKA (reference sequence). The V gene lost 6 bases and the J gene lost 5 bases, with 14 bases spanning the gap. The CDR3 extends over 13 amino acids.